The TCR beta chain described here comes from a study of regulatory T cells in long-lasting Graves disease. Study-level information: The criterion for persistent Graves' disease was over 5 years of antithyroid drugs with positive TSH receptor antibodies.

V gave up 5 bases and J gave up 6 bases; unmatched junction bases: 6. CDR1 and CDR2 (germline): KGHDR, SFDVKD. The CDR3 is 15 residues long. Regarding the study as a whole: Persistent disease samples used TRBV28, TRBJ1-2 and TRBJ2-5 preferentially. Graves' patients with persistent disease showed TCR diversity lower than patients newly diagnosed.

As regards this clonotype: The antigen is undetermined.

Time point denoted: persistent/refractory GD, antithyroid drugs over 5 years with positive TRAb. The authors made the TCR library using RNA they extracted from PBMCs. With iRepertoire HTBI primers and Arm-PCR of CDR3 regions, TCR beta libraries were built. As handled by the study authors: Samples revealed fewer than 65 TRBV and 14 TRBJ segments. TCRdb ran MiXCR on the multiplex PCR reads and lists one entry per CDR3 protein. TCRdb assigned the V and J calls; the authors' analysis was not used. The repertoire has approximately 400,000 distinct CDR3 sequences, 20% of them found once; the top ten carry around 20%.

The V call is TRBV24-1, the J call TRBJ2-2, with 9 bases fitting TRBD1. The sequence was collected from a female donor with Graves disease. The material sequenced was peripheral blood mononuclear cells (PBMCs), taken when the disease was refractory, from a patient treated with antithyroid drugs. The CDR3 DNA reads TGTGCCACCAGTGCAACAGGGGGCGGAGCCGGGGAGCTGTTTTTT. Translation gives CATSATGGGAGELFF.